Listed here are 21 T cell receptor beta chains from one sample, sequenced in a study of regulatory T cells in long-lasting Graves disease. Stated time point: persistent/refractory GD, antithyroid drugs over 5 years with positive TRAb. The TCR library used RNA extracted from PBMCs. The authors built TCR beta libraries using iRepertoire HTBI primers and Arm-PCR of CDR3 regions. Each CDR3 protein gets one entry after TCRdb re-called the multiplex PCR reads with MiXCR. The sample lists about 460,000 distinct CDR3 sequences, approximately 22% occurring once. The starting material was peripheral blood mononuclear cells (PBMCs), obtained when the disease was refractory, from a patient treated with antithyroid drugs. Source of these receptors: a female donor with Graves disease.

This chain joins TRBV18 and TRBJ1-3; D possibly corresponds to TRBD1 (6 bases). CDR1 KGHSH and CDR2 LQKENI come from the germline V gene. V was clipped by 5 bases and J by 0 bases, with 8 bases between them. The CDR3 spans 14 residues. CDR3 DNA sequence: TGTGCCAGCTCAGGGACAAGCTCTGGAAACACCATATATTTT. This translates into CASSGTSSGNTIYF. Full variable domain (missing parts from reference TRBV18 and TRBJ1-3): NAGVMQNPRHLVRRRGQEARLRCSPMKGHSHVYWYRQLPEEGLKFMVYLQKENIIDESGMPKERFSAEFPKEGPSILRIQQVVRGDSAAYFCASSGTSSGNTIYFGEGSWLTVV.

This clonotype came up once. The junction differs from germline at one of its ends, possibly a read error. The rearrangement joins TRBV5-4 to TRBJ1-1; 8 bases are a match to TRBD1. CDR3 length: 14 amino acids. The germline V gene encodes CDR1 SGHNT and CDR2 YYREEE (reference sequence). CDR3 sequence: CASSNRGMNTEASF. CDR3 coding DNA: TGTGCCAGCAGCAACAGGGGGATGAACACTGAAGCTTCCTTT.

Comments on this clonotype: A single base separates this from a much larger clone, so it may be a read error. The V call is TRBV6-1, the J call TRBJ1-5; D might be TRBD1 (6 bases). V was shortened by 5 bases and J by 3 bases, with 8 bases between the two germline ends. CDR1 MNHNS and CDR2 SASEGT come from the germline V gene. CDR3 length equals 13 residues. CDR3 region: CASSRDNNQPQHF. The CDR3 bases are TGTGCCAGCAGTCGGGACAACAATCAGCCCCAGCATTTT.

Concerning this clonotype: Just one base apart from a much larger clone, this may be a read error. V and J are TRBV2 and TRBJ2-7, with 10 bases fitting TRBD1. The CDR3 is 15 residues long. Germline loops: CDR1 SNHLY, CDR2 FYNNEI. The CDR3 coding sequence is TGTGCCGGCAGTGGAGGGGACAGGGGTACTTACGAGCAGTACTTC. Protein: CAGSGGDRGTYEQYF.

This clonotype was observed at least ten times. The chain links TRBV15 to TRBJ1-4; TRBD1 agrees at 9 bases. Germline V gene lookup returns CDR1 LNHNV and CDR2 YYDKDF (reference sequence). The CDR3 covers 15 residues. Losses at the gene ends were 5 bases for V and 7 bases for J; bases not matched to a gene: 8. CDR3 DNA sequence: TGTGCCACCAGCCCAACGGACAGGGGAATTGAAAAACTGTTTTTT. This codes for CATSPTDRGIEKLFF.

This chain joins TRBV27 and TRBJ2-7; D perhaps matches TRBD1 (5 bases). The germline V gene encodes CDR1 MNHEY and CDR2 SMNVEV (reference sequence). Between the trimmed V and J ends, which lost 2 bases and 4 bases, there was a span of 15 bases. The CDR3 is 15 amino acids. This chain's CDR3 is CASSLGLPGLYEQYF. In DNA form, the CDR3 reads TGTGCCAGCAGTTTAGGGCTGCCAGGGTTATACGAGCAGTACTTC.

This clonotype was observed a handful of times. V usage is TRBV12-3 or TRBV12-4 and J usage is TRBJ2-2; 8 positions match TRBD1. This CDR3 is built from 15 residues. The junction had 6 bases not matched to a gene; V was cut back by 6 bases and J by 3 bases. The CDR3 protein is CASSRQGMDTGELFF. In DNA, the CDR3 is TGTGCCAGCAGCCGACAGGGGATGGACACCGGGGAGCTGTTTTTT.

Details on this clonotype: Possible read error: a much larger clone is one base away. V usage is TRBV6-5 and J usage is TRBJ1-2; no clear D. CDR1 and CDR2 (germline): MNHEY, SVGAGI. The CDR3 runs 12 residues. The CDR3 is CTSSPVEYGYTF. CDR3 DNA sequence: TGTACCAGCAGTCCCGTGGAGTATGGCTACACCTTC.

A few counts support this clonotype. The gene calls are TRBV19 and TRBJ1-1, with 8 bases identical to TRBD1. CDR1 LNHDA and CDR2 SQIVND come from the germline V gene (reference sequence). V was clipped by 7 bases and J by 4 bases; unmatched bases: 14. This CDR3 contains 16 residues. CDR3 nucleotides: TGTGCCAGTATGGTCTCCCAGGGGGCCCCGTTCACTGAAGCTTTCTTT. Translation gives CASMVSQGAPFTEAFF.

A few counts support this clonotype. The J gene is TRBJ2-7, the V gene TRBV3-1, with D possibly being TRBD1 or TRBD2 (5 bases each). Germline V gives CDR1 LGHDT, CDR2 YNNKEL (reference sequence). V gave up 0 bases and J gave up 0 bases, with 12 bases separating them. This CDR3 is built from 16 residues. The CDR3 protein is CASSQDGGPSSYEQYF. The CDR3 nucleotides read TGTGCCAGCAGCCAAGATGGGGGACCCAGCTCCTACGAGCAGTACTTC.

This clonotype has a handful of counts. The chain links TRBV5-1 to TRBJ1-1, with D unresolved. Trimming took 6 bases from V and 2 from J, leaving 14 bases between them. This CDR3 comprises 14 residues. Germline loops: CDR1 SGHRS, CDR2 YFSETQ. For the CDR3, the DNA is TGCGCCAGCACATCTGGGGTAGCCAACACTGAAGCTTTCTTT. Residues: CASTSGVANTEAFF.

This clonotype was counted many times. The CDR3 spells CASSPGTGREETQYF. CDR3 nucleotide sequence: TGTGCCAGCAGCCCAGGGACAGGGAGGGAAGAGACCCAGTACTTC. J is TRBJ2-5 and V is TRBV11-2; TRBD1 matches at 9 bases. Unmatched junction bases numbered 7, after V lost 5 bases and J lost 3 bases. Looked up from germline, CDR1 is SGHAT and CDR2 is FQNNGV. The CDR3 sequence is 15 residues long.

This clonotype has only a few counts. The CDR3 loop reads CSAKSTGTGGGQPQHF. The CDR3 bases are TGCAGTGCTAAATCTACCGGGACAGGGGGCGGTCAGCCCCAGCATTTT. The chain combines TRBV20-1 with TRBJ1-5; TRBD1 aligns across 12 bases. Losses at the gene ends were 4 bases for V and 6 bases for J; bases not matched to a gene: 10. The CDR3 extends over 16 amino acids. The V gene's germline CDR1 is DFQATT and CDR2 SNEGSKA (reference sequence).

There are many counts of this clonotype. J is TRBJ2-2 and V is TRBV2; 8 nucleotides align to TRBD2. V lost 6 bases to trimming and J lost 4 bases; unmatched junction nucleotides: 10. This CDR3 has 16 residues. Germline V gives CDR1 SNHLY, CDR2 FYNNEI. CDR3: CASRRDGGASTGELFF. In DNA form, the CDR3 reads TGTGCCAGCAGGCGAGACGGGGGGGCCAGCACCGGGGAGCTGTTTTTT.

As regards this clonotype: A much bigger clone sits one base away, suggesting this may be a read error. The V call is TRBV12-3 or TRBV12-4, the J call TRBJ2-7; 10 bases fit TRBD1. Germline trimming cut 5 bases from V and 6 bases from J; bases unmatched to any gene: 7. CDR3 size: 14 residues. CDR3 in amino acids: CASSGTGEGAEQYF. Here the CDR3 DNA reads TGTGCCAGCAGTGGGACAGGGGAAGGCGCCGAGCAGTACTTC.

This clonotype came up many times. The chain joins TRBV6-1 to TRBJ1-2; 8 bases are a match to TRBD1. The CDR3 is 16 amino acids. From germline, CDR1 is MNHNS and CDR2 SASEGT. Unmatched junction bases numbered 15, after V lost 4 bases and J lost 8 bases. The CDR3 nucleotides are TGTGCCAGCAGTGCTTCAGGGGGCATGGAATTTTACGGCTACACCTTC. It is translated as CASSASGGMEFYGYTF.

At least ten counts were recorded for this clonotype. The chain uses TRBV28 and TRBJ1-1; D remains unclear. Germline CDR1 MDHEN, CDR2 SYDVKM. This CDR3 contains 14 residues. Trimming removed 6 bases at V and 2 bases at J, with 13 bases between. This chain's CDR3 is CASSLAPINTEAFF. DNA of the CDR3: TGTGCCAGCAGCCTCGCGCCCATTAACACTGAAGCTTTCTTT.

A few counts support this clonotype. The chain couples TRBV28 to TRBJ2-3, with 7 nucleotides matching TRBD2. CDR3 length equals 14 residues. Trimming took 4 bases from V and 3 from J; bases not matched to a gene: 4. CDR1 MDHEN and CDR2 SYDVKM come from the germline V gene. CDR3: CASSSTSETDTQYF. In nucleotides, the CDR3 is TGTGCCAGCAGTTCTACTAGCGAGACAGATACGCAGTATTTT. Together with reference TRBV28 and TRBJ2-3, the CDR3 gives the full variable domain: DVKVTQSSRYLVKRTGEKVFLECVQDMDHENMFWYRQDPGLGLRLIYFSYDVKMKEKGDIPEGYSVSREKKERFSLILESASTNQTSMYLCASSSTSETDTQYFGPGTRLTVL.

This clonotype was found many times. CDR3 DNA: TGTGCCAGCAGTTTGGGGCGTTGGAACACCATATATTTT. Translation: CASSLGRWNTIYF. V usage is TRBV12-3 or TRBV12-4 and J usage is TRBJ1-3; maybe TRBD1 (5 bases). The CDR3 has 13 amino acids. The V end was cut by 3 bases, the J end by 7 bases, with 10 bases between.

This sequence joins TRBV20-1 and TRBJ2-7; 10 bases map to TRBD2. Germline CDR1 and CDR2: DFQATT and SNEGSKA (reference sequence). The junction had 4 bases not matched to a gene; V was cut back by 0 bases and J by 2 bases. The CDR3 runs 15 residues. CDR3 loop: CSAREGTSGTYEQYF. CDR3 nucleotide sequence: TGCAGTGCTAGAGAGGGAACTAGCGGGACCTACGAGCAGTACTTC.

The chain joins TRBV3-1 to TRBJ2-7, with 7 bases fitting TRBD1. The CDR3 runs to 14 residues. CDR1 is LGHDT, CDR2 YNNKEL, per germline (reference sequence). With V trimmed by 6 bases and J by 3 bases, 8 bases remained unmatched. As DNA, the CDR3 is TGTGCCAGCAGTCTCGGACAGGTTCTCTACGAGCAGTACTTC. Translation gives CASSLGQVLYEQYF.